Listed here is a single T cell receptor beta chain. This sample is part of a study of blood T cells in healthy people across ages. About the research overall: Capture via template switching afforded approximately one barcoded beta molecule per two T cells.

For the second PCR, which ran for about 6 to 12 cycles, a sample-barcoded 5' primer and a J-beta primer mix were used. Researchers report that a template-switch adaptor with 12 random nucleotides tagged each cDNA molecule. TCRdb analysed the 5' RACE reads with MiXCR anew, one entry per CDR3 protein. Of 600,000 or so distinct CDR3 sequences listed, about 30% are singletons. RNA extraction gave at least 5 micrograms of total RNA per sample. CDR1 and CDR2 from the germline V gene are SGHAT and FQDESV (reference sequence). The CDR3 contains 14 residues. Sample: blood. The chain has TRBV11-1 and TRBJ2-4; tentative D call: TRBD1 (7 bases). The tail of the sequence fits TRBJ2-7 better, so the J call may be wrong. The receptor was derived from a woman at least 80 years old in good health. CDR3 sequence (DNA): TGTGCCAGCAGCTTACAGGGGGGTTTTAGCGAGCAGTACTTC. The encoded protein is CASSLQGGFSEQYF.